Listed here is a single T cell receptor beta chain. The data belong to a study of blood T cell repertoires in COVID-19. This CDR3 contains 13 residues. Germline CDR1 is SGHNT and CDR2 is YYREEE (reference sequence). Trimming removed 0 bases at V and 4 bases at J, with 8 bases between. In the original analysis: Reference gene primer amplification gave nucleated cell count estimates. Libraries were prepared by immunoSEQ multiplex PCR; TCRdb keeps only in-frame clonotypes and omits some of them. The V and J calls and clone size were taken over from that table, and D and trimming were inferred from the DNA. The sample lists 120,000 to 150,000 clones, about four fifths occurring once.

The chain joins TRBV5-4 to TRBJ2-7, with D uncertain. Sequencing was performed on peripheral blood. This clonotype was obtained from a woman of 80 years or more in a cohort sampled during active or convalescent COVID-19. The CDR3 region is CASSLVGSYEQYF. CDR3 nucleotide sequence: TGTGCCAGCAGCTTGGTCGGGTCGTACGAGCAGTACTTC.